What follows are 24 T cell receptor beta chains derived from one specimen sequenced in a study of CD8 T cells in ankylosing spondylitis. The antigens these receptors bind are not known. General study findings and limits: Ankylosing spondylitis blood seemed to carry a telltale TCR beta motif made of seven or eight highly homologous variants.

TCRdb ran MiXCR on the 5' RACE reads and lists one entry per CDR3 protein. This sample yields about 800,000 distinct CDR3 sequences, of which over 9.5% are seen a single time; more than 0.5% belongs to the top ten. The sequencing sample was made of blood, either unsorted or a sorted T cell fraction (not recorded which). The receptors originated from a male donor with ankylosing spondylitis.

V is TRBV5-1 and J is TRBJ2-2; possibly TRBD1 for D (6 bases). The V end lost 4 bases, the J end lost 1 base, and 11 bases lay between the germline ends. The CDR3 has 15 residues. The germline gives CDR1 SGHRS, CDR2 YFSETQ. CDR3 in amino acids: CASSQQGQNTGELFF. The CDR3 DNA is TGCGCCAGCAGCCAGCAGGGACAGAACACCGGGGAGCTGTTTTTT.

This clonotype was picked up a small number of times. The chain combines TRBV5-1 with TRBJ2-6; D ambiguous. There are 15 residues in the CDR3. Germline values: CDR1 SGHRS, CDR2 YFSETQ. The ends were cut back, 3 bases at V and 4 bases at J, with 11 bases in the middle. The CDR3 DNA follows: TGCGCCAGCAGCTCGGACCGTGCAGGGGCCAACGTCCTGACTTTC. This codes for CASSSDRAGANVLTF.

CDR3 loop: CASSSGGTWTDTQYF. CDR3 DNA sequence: TGTGCCAGCAGTTCCGGCGGGACCTGGACAGATACGCAGTATTTT. This chain connects TRBV12-3 or TRBV12-4 to TRBJ2-3, with D possibly matching TRBD2 (6 bases). With 4 bases removed from V and 3 bases from J, the gap between germline ends came to 14 bases. The CDR3 extends over 15 amino acids.

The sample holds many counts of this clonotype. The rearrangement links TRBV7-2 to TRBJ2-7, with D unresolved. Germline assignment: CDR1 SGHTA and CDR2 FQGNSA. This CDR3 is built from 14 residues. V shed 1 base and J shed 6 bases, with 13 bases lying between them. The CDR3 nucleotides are TGTGCCAGCAGCTTAGGATTGTCGGCATTCGAGCAGTACTTC. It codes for CASSLGLSAFEQYF.

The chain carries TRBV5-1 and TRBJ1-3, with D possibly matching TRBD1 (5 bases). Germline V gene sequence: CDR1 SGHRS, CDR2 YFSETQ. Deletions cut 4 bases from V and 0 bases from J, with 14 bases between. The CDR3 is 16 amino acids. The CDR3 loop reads CASSRSTADSGNTIYF. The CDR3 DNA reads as TGCGCCAGCAGCCGCTCGACAGCCGACTCTGGAAACACCATATATTTT.

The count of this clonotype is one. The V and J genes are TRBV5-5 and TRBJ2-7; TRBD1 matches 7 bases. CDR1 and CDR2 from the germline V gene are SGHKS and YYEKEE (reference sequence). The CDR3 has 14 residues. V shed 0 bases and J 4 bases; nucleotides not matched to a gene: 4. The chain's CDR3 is CASSLDGTDYEQYF. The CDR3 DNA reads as TGTGCCAGCAGCTTGGATGGGACAGATTACGAGCAGTACTTC.

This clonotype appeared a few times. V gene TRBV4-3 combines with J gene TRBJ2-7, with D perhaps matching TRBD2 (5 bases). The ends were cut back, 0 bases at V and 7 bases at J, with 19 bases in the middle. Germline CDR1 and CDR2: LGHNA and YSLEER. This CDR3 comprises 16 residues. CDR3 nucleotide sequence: TGCGCCAGCAGCCAAGAGTTCGGAGCTTCTCGGGAAGAGCAGTACTTC. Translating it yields CASSQEFGASREEQYF.

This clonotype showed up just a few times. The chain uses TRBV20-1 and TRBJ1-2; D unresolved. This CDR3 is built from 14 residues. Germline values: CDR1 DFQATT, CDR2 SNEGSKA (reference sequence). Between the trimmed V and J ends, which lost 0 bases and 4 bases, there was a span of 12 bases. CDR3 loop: CSAREAVTGYGYTF. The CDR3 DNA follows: TGCAGTGCTAGAGAAGCCGTAACCGGCTATGGCTACACCTTC.

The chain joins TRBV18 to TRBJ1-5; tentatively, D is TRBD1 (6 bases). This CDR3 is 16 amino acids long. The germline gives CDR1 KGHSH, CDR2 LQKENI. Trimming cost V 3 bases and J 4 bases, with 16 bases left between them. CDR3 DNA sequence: TGTGCCAGCTCACCCCAGGGGAGGGGTTTGAATCAGCCCCAGCATTTT. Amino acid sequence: CASSPQGRGLNQPQHF.

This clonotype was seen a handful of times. The CDR3 sequence is CSARFPPPGSYNEQFF. CDR3 nucleotide sequence: TGCAGTGCTAGGTTTCCCCCCCCAGGGTCCTACAATGAGCAGTTCTTC. The chain links TRBV20-1 to TRBJ2-1; D is perhaps TRBD1 (5 bases). Germline CDR1 and CDR2: DFQATT and SNEGSKA (reference sequence). CDR3 length: 16 residues. V gave up 3 bases and J gave up 1 base, with 16 bases separating them.

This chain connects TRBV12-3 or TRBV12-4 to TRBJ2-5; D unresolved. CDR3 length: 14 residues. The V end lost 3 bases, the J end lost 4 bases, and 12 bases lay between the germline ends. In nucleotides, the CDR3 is TGTGCCAGCAGTTTCGGAGTCCTGCGAGAGACCCAGTACTTC. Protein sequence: CASSFGVLRETQYF.

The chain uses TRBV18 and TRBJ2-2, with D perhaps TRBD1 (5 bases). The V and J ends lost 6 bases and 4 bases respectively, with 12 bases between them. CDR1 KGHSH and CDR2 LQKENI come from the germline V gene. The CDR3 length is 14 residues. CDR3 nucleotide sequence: TGTGCCAGCTCGTCAGACAGTAGCACCGGGGAGCTGTTTTTT. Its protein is CASSSDSSTGELFF.

CDR3: CSAPTSGDTQYF. DNA for the CDR3: TGCAGTGCCCCGACTAGCGGGGATACGCAGTATTTT. The V and J genes are TRBV20-1 and TRBJ2-3; the match to TRBD2 covers 10 bases. The CDR3 totals 12 residues. J was trimmed by 6 bases and V by 6 bases; bases with no gene match: 3. Germline V gives CDR1 DFQATT, CDR2 SNEGSKA (reference sequence).

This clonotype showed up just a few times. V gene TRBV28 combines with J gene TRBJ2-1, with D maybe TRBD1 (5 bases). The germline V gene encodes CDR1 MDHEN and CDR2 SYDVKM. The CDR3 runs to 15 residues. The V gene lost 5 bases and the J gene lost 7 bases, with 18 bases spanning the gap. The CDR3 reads CASSPLGVSWNEQFF. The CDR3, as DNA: TGTGCCAGCAGTCCGCTAGGGGTCTCCTGGAATGAGCAGTTCTTC.

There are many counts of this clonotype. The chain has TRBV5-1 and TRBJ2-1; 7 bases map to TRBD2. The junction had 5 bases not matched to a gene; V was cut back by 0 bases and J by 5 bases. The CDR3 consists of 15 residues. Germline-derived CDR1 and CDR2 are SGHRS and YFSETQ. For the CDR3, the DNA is TGCGCCAGCAGCTTGGTTGCTAGCGGAAACAATGAGCAGTTCTTC. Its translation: CASSLVASGNNEQFF.

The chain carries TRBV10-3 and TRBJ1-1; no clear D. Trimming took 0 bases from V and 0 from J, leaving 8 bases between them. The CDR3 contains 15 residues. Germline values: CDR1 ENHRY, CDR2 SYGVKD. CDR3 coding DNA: TGTGCCATCAGTGAGTCGAAGCCGATGAACACTGAAGCTTTCTTT. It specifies CAISESKPMNTEAFF.

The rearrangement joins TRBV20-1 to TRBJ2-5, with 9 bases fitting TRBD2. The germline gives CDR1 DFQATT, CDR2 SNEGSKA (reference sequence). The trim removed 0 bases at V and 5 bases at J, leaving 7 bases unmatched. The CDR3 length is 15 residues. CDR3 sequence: CSARDVLAGYETQYF. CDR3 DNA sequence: TGCAGTGCTAGAGATGTTCTAGCGGGGTATGAGACCCAGTACTTC.

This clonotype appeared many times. DNA of the CDR3: TGTGCCAGTAAAGCTTTACAGGGTCGAGATCAGCCCCAGCATTTT. Its protein is CASKALQGRDQPQHF. This sequence joins TRBV12-3 or TRBV12-4 and TRBJ1-5; D possibly corresponds to TRBD1 (6 bases). V lost 9 bases and J lost 5, with 20 bases in between. The CDR3 runs 15 residues.

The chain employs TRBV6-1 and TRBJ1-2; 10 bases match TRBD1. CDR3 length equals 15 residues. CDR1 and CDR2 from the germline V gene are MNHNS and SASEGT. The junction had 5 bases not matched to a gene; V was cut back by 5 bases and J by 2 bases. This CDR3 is CASSRPGQGNYGYTF. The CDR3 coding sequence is TGTGCCAGCAGTCGCCCGGGACAGGGGAACTATGGCTACACCTTC.

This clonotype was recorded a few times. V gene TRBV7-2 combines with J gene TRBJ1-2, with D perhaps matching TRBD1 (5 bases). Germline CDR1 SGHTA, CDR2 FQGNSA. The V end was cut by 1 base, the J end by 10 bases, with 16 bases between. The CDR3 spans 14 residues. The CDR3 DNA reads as TGTGCCAGCAGCTTAGGGGGGAGAGTTTGGCACTACACCTTC. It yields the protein CASSLGGRVWHYTF.

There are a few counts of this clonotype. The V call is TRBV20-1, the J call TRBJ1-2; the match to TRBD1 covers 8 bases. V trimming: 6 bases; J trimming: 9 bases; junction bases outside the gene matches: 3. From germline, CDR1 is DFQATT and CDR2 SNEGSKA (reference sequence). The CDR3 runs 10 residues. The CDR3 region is CSARDRSYTF. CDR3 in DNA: TGCAGTGCCAGGGACAGGAGCTACACCTTC.

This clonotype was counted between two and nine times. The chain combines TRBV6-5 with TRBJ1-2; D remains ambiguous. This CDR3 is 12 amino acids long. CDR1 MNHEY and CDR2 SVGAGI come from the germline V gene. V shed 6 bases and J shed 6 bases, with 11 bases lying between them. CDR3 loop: CASRRGRNGYTF. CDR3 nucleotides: TGTGCCAGCAGGCGGGGTCGGAATGGCTACACCTTC.

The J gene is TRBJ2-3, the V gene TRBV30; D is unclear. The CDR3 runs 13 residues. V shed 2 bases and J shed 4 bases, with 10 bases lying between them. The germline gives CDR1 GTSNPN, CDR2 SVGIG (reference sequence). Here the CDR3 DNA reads TGTGCCTGGAGTCCGACGATTCCAGATACGCAGTATTTT. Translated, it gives CAWSPTIPDTQYF.

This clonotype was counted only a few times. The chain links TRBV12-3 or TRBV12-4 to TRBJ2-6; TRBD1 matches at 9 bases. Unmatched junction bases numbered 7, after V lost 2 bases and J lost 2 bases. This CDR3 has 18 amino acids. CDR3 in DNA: TGTGCCAGCAGTTTACCGTTGGGACAGGGAGCTGGGGCCAACGTCCTGACTTTC. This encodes CASSLPLGQGAGANVLTF.